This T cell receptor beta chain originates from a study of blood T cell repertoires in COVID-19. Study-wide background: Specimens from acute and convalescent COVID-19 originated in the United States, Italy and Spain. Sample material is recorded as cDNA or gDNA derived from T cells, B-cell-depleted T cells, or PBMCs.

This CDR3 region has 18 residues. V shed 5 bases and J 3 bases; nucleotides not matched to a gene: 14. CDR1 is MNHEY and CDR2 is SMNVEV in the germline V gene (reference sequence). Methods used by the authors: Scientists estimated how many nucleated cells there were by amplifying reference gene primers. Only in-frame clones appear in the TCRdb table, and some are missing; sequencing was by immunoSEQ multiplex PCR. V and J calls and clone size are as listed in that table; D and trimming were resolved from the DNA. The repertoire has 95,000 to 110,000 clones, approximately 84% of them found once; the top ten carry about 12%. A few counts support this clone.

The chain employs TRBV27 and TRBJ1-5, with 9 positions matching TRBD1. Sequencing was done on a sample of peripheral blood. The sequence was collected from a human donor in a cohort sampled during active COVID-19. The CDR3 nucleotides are TGTGCCAGCAGTCCGCGCGGGACAGGGCACAACTCCAATCAGCCCCAGCATTTT. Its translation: CASSPRGTGHNSNQPQHF.